The 8 T cell receptor beta chains presented below share a single source sample, sequenced in a study of CD8 T cells in Susac syndrome. With random hexamers, roughly 0.5 to 1 ug RNA was reverse transcribed. TCRdb ran MiXCR on the immunoSEQ multiplex PCR reads and lists one entry per CDR3 protein. Of about 280,000 distinct CDR3 sequences in the sample, approximately 84% are singletons; the top ten hold approximately 0.11%. The sequencing sample was made of CD8+ T cells from PBMCs. These receptors all stem from a human donor with multiple sclerosis.

This clonotype was seen once. CDR3 loop: CASGSGSPLHF. The CDR3 DNA is TGTGCCAGCGGGAGCGGGTCACCCCTCCACTTT. The rearrangement links TRBV9 to TRBJ1-6; D is unclear. The CDR3 is 11 residues long. Trimming pared 7 bases from V and 10 bases from J, leaving 9 bases between. The germline CDR1 and CDR2 sequences are SGDLS and YYNGEE. Complete variable domain (other parts from reference TRBV9 and TRBJ1-6): DSGVTQTPKHLITATGQRVTLRCSPRSGDLSVYWYQQSLDQGLQFLIQYYNGEERAKGNILERFSAQQFPDLHSELNLSSLELGDSALYFCASGSGSPLHFGNGTRLTVT.

The chain links TRBV27 to TRBJ1-2, with D unclear. The CDR3 length is 18 residues. CDR1 and CDR2 (germline): MNHEY, SMNVEV (reference sequence). Trimming took off 1 base at V and 0 bases at J, with 18 bases between the two ends. This chain's CDR3 is CASSLYFRSEAPNYGYTF. CDR3 sequence (DNA): TGTGCCAGCAGTTTATATTTCAGGTCGGAAGCCCCTAACTATGGCTACACCTTC.

The chain joins TRBV29-1 to TRBJ1-1; no definite D call. The V end lost 7 bases, the J end lost 4 bases, and 10 bases lay between the germline ends. The CDR3 has 11 residues. Looked up from germline, CDR1 is SQVTM and CDR2 is ANQGSEA. The DNA for the CDR3 is TGCAGCGCGCTCTGGGGCACTGAAGCTTTCTTT. As protein: CSALWGTEAFF.

The DNA of the CDR3 is TGTGCCAGCAGCCATGCCGGGACGGAGGGTACCGATGAGCAGTTCTTC. Translation gives CASSHAGTEGTDEQFF. The gene calls are TRBV9 and TRBJ2-1; a possible D gene is TRBD2 (6 bases). V lost 4 bases and J lost 8, with 22 bases in between. The CDR3 consists of 16 residues. The germline CDR1 and CDR2 sequences are SGDLS and YYNGEE.

This chain links TRBV21-1 with TRBJ2-3; the table's D call of TRBD1 was not tested on the DNA. TRBV21-1 counts as a pseudogene. The CDR3 extends over 17 amino acids. The CDR3 bases are TGTGCCAGCTGCCCCGGGGCCGACGGATCTAGCACAGATACGCAGTATTTT. Its protein is CASCPGADGSSTDTQYF.

The V gene is TRBV6-1, the J gene TRBJ2-1; TRBD2 matches at 8 bases. J lost 9 bases, V lost 3 bases, and 19 bases had no gene match. This CDR3 is 18 amino acids long. Germline-derived CDR1 and CDR2 are MNHNS and SASEGT. Here the CDR3 reads CASSDGAIATSALFEQFF. CDR3 DNA: TGTGCCAGCAGTGATGGGGCGATAGCGACTAGCGCCCTGTTTGAGCAGTTCTTC.

V usage is TRBV7-8 and J usage is TRBJ1-2; possibly TRBD1 for D (6 bases). The V and J ends lost 5 bases and 0 bases respectively, with 16 bases between them. Germline CDR1 and CDR2: SGHVS and FQNEAQ. CDR3 length: 16 residues. Here the CDR3 DNA reads TGTGCCAGCAGCGCCCCCGGACAGAGGTCTAACTATGGCTACACCTTC. This sequence encodes CASSAPGQRSNYGYTF.

The chain has TRBV20-1 and TRBJ2-3; D not resolved. CDR1 and CDR2 from the germline V gene are DFQATT and SNEGSKA (reference sequence). The CDR3 length is 13 residues. Trimming took off 6 bases at V and 2 bases at J, with 12 bases between the two ends. This CDR3 reads CSARNPDTDTQYF. In DNA, the CDR3 is TGCAGTGCCCGGAACCCGGACACAGATACGCAGTATTTT.